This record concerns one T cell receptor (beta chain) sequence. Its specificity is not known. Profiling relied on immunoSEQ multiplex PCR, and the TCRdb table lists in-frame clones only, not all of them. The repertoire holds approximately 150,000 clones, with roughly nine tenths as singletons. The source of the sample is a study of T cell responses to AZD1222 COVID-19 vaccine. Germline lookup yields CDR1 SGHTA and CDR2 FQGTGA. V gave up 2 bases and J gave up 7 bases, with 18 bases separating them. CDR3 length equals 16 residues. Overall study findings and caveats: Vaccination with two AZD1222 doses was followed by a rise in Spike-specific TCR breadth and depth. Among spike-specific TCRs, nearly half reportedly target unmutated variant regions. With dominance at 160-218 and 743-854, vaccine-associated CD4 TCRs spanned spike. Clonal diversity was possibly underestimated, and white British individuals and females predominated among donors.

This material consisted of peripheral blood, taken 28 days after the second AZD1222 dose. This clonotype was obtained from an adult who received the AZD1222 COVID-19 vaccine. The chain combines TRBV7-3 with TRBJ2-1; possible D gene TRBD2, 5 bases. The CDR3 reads CASSLFGNSVRNEQFF. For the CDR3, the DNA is TGTGCCAGCAGCTTATTCGGAAATAGCGTCCGGAATGAGCAGTTCTTC.